The 10 T cell receptor beta chains listed next were all sequenced from one sample in a study of blood T cells in healthy people across ages. Alongside a J-beta primer mix, a sample-barcoded 5' primer served in a second PCR lasting about 7 to 12 cycles. Via MiXCR, TCRdb re-called the 5' RACE reads, giving one row per CDR3 protein. This sample has 780,000 or so distinct CDR3 sequences; around 50% occur once, and the top ten carry around 25%. Sequencing was done on a sample of blood. These TCRs come from a middle-aged man in good health.

The chain couples TRBV28 to TRBJ2-1; D is unresolved. The CDR3 totals 12 residues. Looked up from germline, CDR1 is MDHEN and CDR2 is SYDVKM. V lost 8 bases to trimming and J lost 8 bases, with 13 bases between them. CDR3 bases: TGTGCCAGCTGGGGTATGTCCGATGAGCAGTTCTTC. Encoded protein: CASWGMSDEQFF.

This clonotype was recorded only once. The V and J genes are TRBV20-1 and TRBJ2-1, with TRBD2 matching over 10 bases. The J call may be in error: the DNA end matches TRBJ2-7 better. The germline CDR1 and CDR2 sequences are DFQATT and SNEGSKA (reference sequence). This CDR3 has 16 residues. CDR3 in amino acids: CSAQVLAGASYNEQYF. In DNA form, the CDR3 reads TGCAGTGCACAGGTGCTAGCGGGAGCCTCCTACAATGAGCAGTACTTC.

This clonotype came up a few times. The chain couples TRBV20-1 to TRBJ2-1; 10 bases fit TRBD2. There are 15 residues in the CDR3. Germline V gene lookup returns CDR1 DFQATT and CDR2 SNEGSKA (reference sequence). V shed 6 bases and J 4 bases; nucleotides not matched to a gene: 9. The CDR3 DNA reads TGCAGTGCCCCCGAACTAGCGGGAATTTACAATGAGCAGTTCTTC. Amino acid sequence: CSAPELAGIYNEQFF.

Only a few counts were recorded for this clonotype. The rearrangement joins TRBV12-3 or TRBV12-4 to TRBJ2-1; the D gene is possibly TRBD2 (5 bases). Trimming cost V 3 bases and J 5 bases, with 11 bases left between them. The CDR3 runs 14 residues. Written as DNA, the CDR3 is TGTGCCAGCAGTTTCCAGCGGAGAGACAATGAGCAGTTCTTC. Its translation is CASSFQRRDNEQFF.

This clonotype was seen a handful of times. The V and J genes are TRBV29-1 and TRBJ2-5; D tentatively reads TRBD1 or TRBD2 (6 bases each). Trimming removed 7 bases at V and 11 bases at J, with 14 bases between. The CDR3 spans 10 residues. Germline V CDR1 and CDR2: SQVTM, ANQGSEA. This chain's CDR3 is CSAGGNEQYF. In DNA form, the CDR3 reads TGCAGCGCCGGGGGCAATGAGCAGTACTTC.

CDR3 sequence reads: CASHRGEKLFF. DNA for the CDR3: TGTGCCTCCCACAGAGGTGAAAAACTGTTTTTT. V and J are TRBV30 and TRBJ1-4; D call uncertain. Looked up from germline, CDR1 is GTSNPN and CDR2 is SVGIG (reference sequence). CDR3 size: 11 residues. V lost 7 bases and J 7 bases, leaving 10 bases between the germline ends.

This clonotype turned up a few times. The rearrangement uses TRBV7-9 and TRBJ1-1, with 12 bases fitting TRBD1. The CDR3 spans 15 residues. Trimming took 3 bases from V and 7 from J; bases not matched to a gene: 6. Germline CDR1 is SEHNR and CDR2 is FQNEAQ (reference sequence). The CDR3 DNA reads as TGTGCCAGCAGCTTCACCGGGACAGGGGGCAATGAAGCTTTCTTT. Encoded protein: CASSFTGTGGNEAFF.

The rearrangement links TRBV25-1 to TRBJ2-1; maybe TRBD2 (6 bases). Germline V gives CDR1 MGHDK, CDR2 SYGVNS. This CDR3 contains 15 residues. The V gene lost 3 bases and the J gene lost 6 bases, with 15 bases spanning the gap. The DNA for the CDR3 is TGTGCCAGCAGTGAGGAGGGTAGGGCGGTCAATGAGCAGTTCTTC. Protein sequence: CASSEEGRAVNEQFF.

CDR3 residues: CASSLLTSGGTDTQYF. In nucleotides, the CDR3 is TGCGCCAGCAGCTTGTTGACTAGCGGGGGCACAGATACGCAGTATTTT. The chain couples TRBV5-1 to TRBJ2-3, with 11 bases matching TRBD2. The germline V gene encodes CDR1 SGHRS and CDR2 YFSETQ. V lost 1 base, J lost 1 base, and 2 bases stayed unmatched. The CDR3 spans 16 residues.

The rearrangement uses TRBV5-8 and TRBJ2-1; TRBD1 matches 8 bases. Germline V gene data show CDR1 as SGHTS and CDR2 as YDEGEE. The CDR3 sequence is 16 residues long. After removal of 4 bases from V and 4 bases from J, the junction contained 10 bases not matched to a gene. The chain's CDR3 is CASSGTGRVRYNEQFF. The CDR3, as DNA: TGTGCCAGCAGCGGGACAGGTAGGGTTCGTTACAATGAGCAGTTCTTC.